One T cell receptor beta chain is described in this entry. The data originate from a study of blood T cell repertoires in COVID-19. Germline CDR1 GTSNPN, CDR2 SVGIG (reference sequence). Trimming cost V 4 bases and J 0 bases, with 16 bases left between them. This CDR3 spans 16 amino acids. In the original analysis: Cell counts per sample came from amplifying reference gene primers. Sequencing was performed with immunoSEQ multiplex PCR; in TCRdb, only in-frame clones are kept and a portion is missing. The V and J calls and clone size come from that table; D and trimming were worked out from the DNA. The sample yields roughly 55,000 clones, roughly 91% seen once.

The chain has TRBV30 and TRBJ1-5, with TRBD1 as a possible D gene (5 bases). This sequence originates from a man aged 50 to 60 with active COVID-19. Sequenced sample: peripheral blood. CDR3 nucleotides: TGTGCCTGGACTGGACAAGGAAGATATAGCAATCAGCCCCAGCATTTT. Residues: CAWTGQGRYSNQPQHF.